The rows below give T cell receptor beta chains drawn from one sample of a study of T cell repertoires in cytomegalovirus infection. TCRdb used MiXCR to reprocess the reads, holding one entry per CDR3 protein. The table records 250,000 to 300,000 distinct CDR3 sequences, approximately 10% of them present only once. Material: PBMCs. These receptors came from a human donor in good health (CMV status not recorded). Some clones in this sample may be carry-over from other donors' samples. CDR3s leave out the opening cysteine and the closing phenylalanine or tryptophan.

J | V | CDR3
TRBJ2-7 | TRBV7-2 | ASSLDYGVSYEQY
TRBJ2-5 | TRBV7-2 | ASSPGGTQY
TRBJ2-7 | TRBV20-1 | SARDPVSYEQY
TRBJ2-6 | TRBV6-2/TRBV6-3 | ASSLFNTGANVLT
TRBJ1-2 | TRBV7-2 | ASSLARDRAGYGYT
TRBJ1-5 | TRBV7-2 | ATAKSGNQPQH
TRBJ2-1 | TRBV6-2/TRBV6-3 | ASSGRSGGHNEQF
TRBJ1-1 | TRBV25-1 | ASSPSDRLNTEAF
TRBJ2-1 | TRBV10-1 | ASSEGTGGIDEQF
TRBJ1-1 | TRBV19 | ASSTHRGATEAF
TRBJ2-7 | TRBV6-6 | ASSYPPQISYEQY
TRBJ2-5 | TRBV20-1 | SARRIEREGLLKETQY
TRBJ2-7 | TRBV19 | ASSPTWGSYEQY
TRBJ2-7 | TRBV7-9 | ASSWSGVYEQY